This T cell receptor beta chain came from a study of STAT5B mutations in CD4+ large granular lymphocyte leukemia. Study results and caveats: Patient CD4-sorted repertoires stayed more clonal than healthy ones after leukemic-clone removal. Around 25% of private leukemic clonotypes occurred rarely in other patients' non-leukemic repertoires. TRBV06-family usage was enriched in top patient clones (8/27) versus controls (2/35).

V was shortened by 0 bases and J by 3 bases, with 13 bases between the two germline ends. The germline V gene encodes CDR1 SGHRS and CDR2 YFSETQ. This CDR3 has 16 residues. Remarks on this clone: What it binds is unknown.

In the original workflow: Lowest detectable productive clonotype frequency was 2.59 x 10-5. Using immunoSEQ multiplex PCR, the repertoire was profiled, and TCRdb retains in-frame clones only, with some absent. For V, J and clone size, that table is used; D and trimming come from the DNA. The sample includes about 30,000 clones, more than 70% of them seen just once. Input material: CD4+ T cells from blood buffy coats. V is TRBV5-1 and J is TRBJ1-3, with D perhaps matching TRBD1 (5 bases). This receptor was identified in a human donor in good health. Here the CDR3 DNA reads TGCGCCAGCAGCTTGGTAGGGGACTCCAATGGAAACACCATATATTTT. Residues: CASSLVGDSNGNTIYF.